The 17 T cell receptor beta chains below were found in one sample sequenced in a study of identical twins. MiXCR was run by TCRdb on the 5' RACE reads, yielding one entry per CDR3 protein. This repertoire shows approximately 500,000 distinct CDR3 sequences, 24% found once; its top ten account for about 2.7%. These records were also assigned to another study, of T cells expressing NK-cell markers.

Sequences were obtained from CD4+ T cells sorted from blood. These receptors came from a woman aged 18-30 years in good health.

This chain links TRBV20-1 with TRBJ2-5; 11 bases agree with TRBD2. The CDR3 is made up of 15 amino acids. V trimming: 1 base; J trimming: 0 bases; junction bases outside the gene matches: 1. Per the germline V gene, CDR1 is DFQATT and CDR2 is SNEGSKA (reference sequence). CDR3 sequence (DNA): TGCAGTGCTAGAGGACTAGCGGGACACCAAGAGACCCAGTACTTC. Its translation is CSARGLAGHQETQYF.

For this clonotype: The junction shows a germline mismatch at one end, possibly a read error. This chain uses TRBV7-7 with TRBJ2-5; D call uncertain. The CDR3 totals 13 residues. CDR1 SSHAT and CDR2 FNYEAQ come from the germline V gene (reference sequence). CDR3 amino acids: CASSLSPGETQYF. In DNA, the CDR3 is TGTGCTAGCAGCTTATCCCCCGGAGAGACCCAGTACTTC.

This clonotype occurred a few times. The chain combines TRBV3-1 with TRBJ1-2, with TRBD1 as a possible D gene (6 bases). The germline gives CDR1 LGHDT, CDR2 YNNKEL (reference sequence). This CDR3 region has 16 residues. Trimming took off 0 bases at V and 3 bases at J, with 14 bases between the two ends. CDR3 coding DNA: TGTGCCAGCAGCCAAGACCTTACAGGGCGGGACTATGGCTACACCTTC. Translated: CASSQDLTGRDYGYTF. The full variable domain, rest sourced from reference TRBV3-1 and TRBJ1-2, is DTAVSQTPKYLVTQMGNDKSIKCEQNLGHDTMYWYKQDSKKFLKIMFSYNNKELIINETVPNRFSPKSPDKAHLNLHINSLELGDSAVYFCASSQDLTGRDYGYTFGSGTRLTVV.

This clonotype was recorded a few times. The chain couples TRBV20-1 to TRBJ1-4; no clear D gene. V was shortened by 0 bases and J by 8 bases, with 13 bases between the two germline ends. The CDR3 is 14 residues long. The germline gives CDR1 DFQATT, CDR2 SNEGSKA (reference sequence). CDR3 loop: CSARDGLDREKLFF. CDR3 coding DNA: TGCAGTGCTAGAGATGGCCTGGATCGGGAAAAACTGTTTTTT.

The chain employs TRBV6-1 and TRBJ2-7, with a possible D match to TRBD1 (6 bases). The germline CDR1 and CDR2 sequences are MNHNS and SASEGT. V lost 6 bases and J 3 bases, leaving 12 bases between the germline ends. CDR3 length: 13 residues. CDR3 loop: CASRNRVRYEQYF. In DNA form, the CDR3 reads TGTGCCAGCAGAAACAGGGTCCGCTACGAGCAGTACTTC.

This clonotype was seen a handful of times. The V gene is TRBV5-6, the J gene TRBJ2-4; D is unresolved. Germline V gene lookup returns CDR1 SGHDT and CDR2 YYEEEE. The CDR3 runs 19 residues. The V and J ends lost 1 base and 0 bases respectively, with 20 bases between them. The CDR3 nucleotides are TGTGCCAGCAGCTTGCAGGAAGCATTTAGCCTGATAGCCAAAAACATTCAGTACTTC. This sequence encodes CASSLQEAFSLIAKNIQYF. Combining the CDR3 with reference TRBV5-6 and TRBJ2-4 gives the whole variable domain DAGVTQSPTHLIKTRGQQVTLRCSPKSGHDTVSWYQQALGQGPQFIFQYYEEEERQRGNFPDRFSGHQFPNYSSELNVNALLLGDSALYLCASSLQEAFSLIAKNIQYFGAGTRLSVL.

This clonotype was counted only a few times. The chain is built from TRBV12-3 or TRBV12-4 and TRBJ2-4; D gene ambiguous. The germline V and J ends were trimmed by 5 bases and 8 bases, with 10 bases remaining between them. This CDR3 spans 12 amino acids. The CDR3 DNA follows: TGTGCCAGCAGTCTCCTTAAGTACATTCAGTACTTC. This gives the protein CASSLLKYIQYF.

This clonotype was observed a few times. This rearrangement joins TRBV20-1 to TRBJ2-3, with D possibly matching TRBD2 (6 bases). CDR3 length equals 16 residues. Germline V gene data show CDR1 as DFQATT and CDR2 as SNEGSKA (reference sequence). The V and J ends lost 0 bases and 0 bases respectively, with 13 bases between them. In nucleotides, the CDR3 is TGCAGTGCTAGAGACTTAGCGGAGATTAGCACAGATACGCAGTATTTT. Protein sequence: CSARDLAEISTDTQYF.

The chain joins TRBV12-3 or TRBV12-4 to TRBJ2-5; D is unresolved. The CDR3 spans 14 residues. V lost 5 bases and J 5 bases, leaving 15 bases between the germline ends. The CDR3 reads CASSVQALVETQYF. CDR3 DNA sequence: TGTGCCAGCAGTGTGCAGGCTTTGGTGGAGACCCAGTACTTC.

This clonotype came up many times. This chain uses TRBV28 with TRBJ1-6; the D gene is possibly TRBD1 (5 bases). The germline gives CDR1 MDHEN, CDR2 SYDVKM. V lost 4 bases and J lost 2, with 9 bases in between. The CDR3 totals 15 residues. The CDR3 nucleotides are TGTGCCAGCAGTTCCCCACAGGCCTATAATTCACCCCTCCACTTT. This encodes CASSSPQAYNSPLHF.

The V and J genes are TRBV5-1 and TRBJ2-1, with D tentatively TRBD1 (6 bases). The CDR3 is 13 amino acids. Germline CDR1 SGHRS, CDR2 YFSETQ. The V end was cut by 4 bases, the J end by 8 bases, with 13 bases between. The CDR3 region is CASSPQTGDEQFF. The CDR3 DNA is TGCGCCAGCAGCCCTCAGACAGGCGATGAGCAGTTCTTC.

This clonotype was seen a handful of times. The CDR3 DNA reads as TGTGCCATCAGAAAGGGGATGGGACCTCTGAACACTGAAGCTTTCTTT. Residues: CAIRKGMGPLNTEAFF. The rearrangement joins TRBV10-3 to TRBJ1-1, with TRBD1 as a possible D gene (5 bases). CDR1 ENHRY and CDR2 SYGVKD come from the germline V gene. The CDR3 spans 16 residues. The V end was cut by 6 bases, the J end by 0 bases, with 17 bases between.

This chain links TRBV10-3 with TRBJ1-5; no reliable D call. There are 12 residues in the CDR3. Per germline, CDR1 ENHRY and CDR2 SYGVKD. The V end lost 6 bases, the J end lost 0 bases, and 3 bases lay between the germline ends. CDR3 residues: CAIRDSNQPQHF. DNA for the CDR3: TGTGCCATCAGGGATAGCAATCAGCCCCAGCATTTT.

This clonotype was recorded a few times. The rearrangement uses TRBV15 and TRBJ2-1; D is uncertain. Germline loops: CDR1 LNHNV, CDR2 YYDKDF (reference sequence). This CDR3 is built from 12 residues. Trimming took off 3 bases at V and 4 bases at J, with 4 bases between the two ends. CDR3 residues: CATSRKYNEQFF. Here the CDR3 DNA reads TGTGCCACCAGCAGGAAATACAATGAGCAGTTCTTC.

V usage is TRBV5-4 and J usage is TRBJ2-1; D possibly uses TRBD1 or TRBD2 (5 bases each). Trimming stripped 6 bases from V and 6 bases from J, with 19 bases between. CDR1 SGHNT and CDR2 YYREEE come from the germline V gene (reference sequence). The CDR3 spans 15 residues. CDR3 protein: CASNMRGKVSNEQFF. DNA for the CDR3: TGTGCCAGCAACATGAGGGGTAAGGTTAGCAATGAGCAGTTCTTC.

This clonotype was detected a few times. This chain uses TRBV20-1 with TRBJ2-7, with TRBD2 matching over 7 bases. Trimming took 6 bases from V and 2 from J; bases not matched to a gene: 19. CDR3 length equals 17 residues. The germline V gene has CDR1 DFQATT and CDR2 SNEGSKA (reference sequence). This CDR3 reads CSATAPSGAINAYEQYF. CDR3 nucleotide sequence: TGCAGTGCCACAGCTCCTAGCGGAGCCATAAACGCCTACGAGCAGTACTTC.

The CDR3 bases are TGTGCCAGCAGCTTAGCAGGCTCACGGACGGACGAGCAGTACTTC. Its translation is CASSLAGSRTDEQYF. This chain uses TRBV7-9 with TRBJ2-7; the D is unclear. This CDR3 contains 15 residues. The germline CDR1 and CDR2 sequences are SEHNR and FQNEAQ (reference sequence). Trimming removed 0 bases from V and 5 bases from J, with 14 bases in between.